Each of the 14 T cell receptor beta chains below was sequenced from the same sample in a study of T-cell memory formation after mild COVID-19. TCRdb passed the 5' RACE reads through MiXCR, listing each CDR3 protein once. The sample has hundreds of thousands of distinct CDR3 sequences; under 20% are singletons. Sequencing was done on a sample of PBMCs or a T cell subset sorted from them (not recorded which). The receptor set was obtained from an adult woman who had mild COVID-19 (a few samples of this study predate the infection). Cell type and time point are not known.

The gene calls are TRBV6-2 or TRBV6-3 and TRBJ1-2; perhaps TRBD1 as D (6 bases). CDR3 size: 20 residues. CDR1 MNHEY and CDR2 SVGEGT come from the germline V gene. Trimming removed 1 base from V and 4 bases from J, with 28 bases in between. The chain's CDR3 is CASSYYAKADHLQGLYGYTF. The CDR3 DNA reads as TGTGCCAGCAGTTACTACGCAAAGGCCGATCACCTGCAGGGGCTCTATGGCTACACCTTC.

V usage is TRBV12-3 or TRBV12-4 and J usage is TRBJ2-6; the D is unclear. V was trimmed by 4 bases and J by 0 bases, leaving 19 bases between them. The CDR3 is made up of 19 amino acids. CDR3: CASSSSSSSGSSGANVLTF. As DNA, the CDR3 is TGTGCCAGCAGTTCATCCTCCTCCTCAGGCAGCTCTGGGGCCAACGTCCTGACTTTC.

The chain employs TRBV12-3 or TRBV12-4 and TRBJ2-3; D is possibly TRBD1 or TRBD2 (5 bases each). The CDR3 covers 12 residues. V was shortened by 7 bases and J by 3 bases, with 8 bases between the two germline ends. The DNA of the CDR3 is TGTGCCAGCATCGAGGGGACAGATACGCAGTATTTT. Translating gives CASIEGTDTQYF.

The V and J genes are TRBV9 and TRBJ2-1; D possibly corresponds to TRBD1 (5 bases). This CDR3 has 15 amino acids. Germline V gene data show CDR1 as SGDLS and CDR2 as YYNGEE. V lost 0 bases to trimming and J lost 4 bases, with 11 bases between them. The CDR3 protein is CASSVEGIGYNEQFF. The CDR3 region has the DNA TGTGCCAGCAGCGTAGAGGGGATCGGATACAATGAGCAGTTCTTC.

This chain uses TRBV25-1 with TRBJ2-4; possibly TRBD1 or TRBD2 for D (5 bases each). V gave up 4 bases and J gave up 8 bases, with 9 bases separating them. Germline lookup yields CDR1 MGHDK and CDR2 SYGVNS. CDR3 length: 12 amino acids. The CDR3 is CASSGDHYIQYF. As DNA, the CDR3 is TGTGCCAGCAGTGGGGACCATTACATTCAGTACTTC.

The rearrangement joins TRBV20-1 to TRBJ1-6, with a tentative D call TRBD1 (6 bases). Germline assignment: CDR1 DFQATT and CDR2 SNEGSKA (reference sequence). V was pared by 6 bases and J by 13 bases, with 19 bases between. The length of the CDR3 is 13 residues. The CDR3 DNA is TGCAGTGCCACCGGGGACGGAGGGGGGCCCCTCCACTTT. It is translated as CSATGDGGGPLHF.

This chain links TRBV29-1 with TRBJ2-1; D is uncertain. The CDR3 extends over 11 amino acids. Per the germline V gene, CDR1 is SQVTM and CDR2 is ANQGSEA. Trimming cost V 4 bases and J 15 bases, with 16 bases left between them. The CDR3 sequence is CSVALNGVTFF. CDR3 nucleotide sequence: TGCAGCGTTGCTTTGAATGGAGTTACGTTCTTC.

The rearrangement links TRBV7-3 to TRBJ1-1; D is unresolved. The germline V gene has CDR1 SGHTA and CDR2 FQGTGA. This CDR3 comprises 14 residues. Between the trimmed V and J ends, which lost 2 bases and 4 bases, there was a span of 11 bases. The CDR3 here is CASSLGGFGTEAFF. The DNA for the CDR3 is TGTGCCAGCAGCTTAGGAGGATTTGGCACTGAAGCTTTCTTT.

This clonotype was detected only once. The rearrangement uses TRBV5-1 and TRBJ2-6; D gene ambiguous. Germline values: CDR1 SGHRS, CDR2 YFSETQ. The CDR3 contains 16 residues. The ends were cut back, 1 base at V and 2 bases at J, with 10 bases in the middle. The CDR3 protein is CASSLRTMAGANVLTF. For the CDR3, the DNA is TGCGCCAGCAGCTTGAGAACAATGGCTGGGGCCAACGTCCTGACTTTC.

This clonotype showed up just a few times. The V gene is TRBV5-1, the J gene TRBJ1-2; possible D gene TRBD1, 5 bases. The germline V and J ends were trimmed by 2 bases and 2 bases, with 10 bases remaining between them. Germline CDR1 is SGHRS and CDR2 is YFSETQ. This CDR3 is built from 14 residues. The chain's CDR3 is CASSLWDANYGYTF. Written as DNA, the CDR3 is TGCGCCAGCAGCTTATGGGACGCGAACTATGGCTACACCTTC.

This clonotype is a singleton in its sample. The chain is built from TRBV27 and TRBJ2-7; D is unresolved. Germline CDR1 MNHEY, CDR2 SMNVEV (reference sequence). Trimming pared 4 bases from V and 2 bases from J, leaving 15 bases between. The CDR3 is made up of 15 amino acids. DNA of the CDR3: TGTGCCAGCAGTTCTTACGGGCGGTTGACCTACGAGCAGTACTTC. Its translation is CASSSYGRLTYEQYF.

This clonotype was seen more than once but under ten times. The rearrangement uses TRBV30 and TRBJ1-5, with 9 bases matching TRBD1. In germline, CDR1 is GTSNPN, CDR2 SVGIG (reference sequence). This CDR3 spans 13 amino acids. J lost 5 bases, V lost 5 bases, and 4 bases had no gene match. The CDR3 protein is CAWADRGDQPQHF. DNA for the CDR3: TGTGCCTGGGCCGACAGGGGGGATCAGCCCCAGCATTTT.

The chain uses TRBV21-1 and TRBJ2-3; the table's D gene call, TRBD1, was not cross checked with the DNA. TRBV21-1 is a pseudogene segment. This CDR3 is 16 amino acids long. CDR3 region: CASSKDRGPRTDTQYF. In DNA, the CDR3 is TGTGCCAGCAGCAAAGATCGGGGGCCTCGGACAGATACGCAGTATTTT.

The genes are TRBV5-1 and TRBJ1-1; 8 bases align to TRBD1. V was pared by 0 bases and J by 5 bases, with 9 bases of the junction left unmatched. In germline, CDR1 is SGHRS, CDR2 YFSETQ. The CDR3 is 16 amino acids. CDR3 amino acids: CASSLVSTGAVTEAFF. For the CDR3, the DNA is TGCGCCAGCAGCTTGGTCTCGACAGGGGCGGTTACTGAAGCTTTCTTT.